Listed here are 21 T cell receptor beta chains from one sample, sequenced in a study of identifying expanded T cells in peripheral blood. Sequencing used immunoSEQ multiplex PCR; TCRdb keeps in-frame clones, though not all of them. In the table there are about 100,000 clones, more than 85% of which are singletons. The sequencing input was blood. These receptors were taken from a person aged 18-70 years in good health.

V usage is TRBV15 and J usage is TRBJ2-5; D is undetermined. The CDR3 length is 13 residues. V was pared by 0 bases and J by 4 bases, with 6 bases between. Per germline, CDR1 LNHNV and CDR2 YYDKDF (reference sequence). In nucleotides, the CDR3 is TGTGCCACCAGCAGAGATTTTAGAGAGACCCAGTACTTC. It is translated as CATSRDFRETQYF.

This clone turned up a few times. V usage is TRBV29-1 and J usage is TRBJ2-2; D possibly uses TRBD1 or TRBD2 (5 bases each). This CDR3 has 13 amino acids. Germline assignment: CDR1 SQVTM and CDR2 ANQGSEA. V lost 0 bases and J lost 6, with 8 bases in between. The CDR3 here is CSVEDSGPGELFF. In DNA, the CDR3 is TGCAGCGTTGAAGACTCGGGACCCGGGGAGCTGTTTTTT.

CDR3 in DNA: TGCGCCAGCGGAATATTTAAAAAGGGGTCCAGCGAGCAGTACTTC. This gives the protein CASGIFKKGSSEQYF. The chain uses TRBV4-1 and TRBJ2-7; the D gene is possibly TRBD1 (5 bases). CDR1 and CDR2 (germline): MGHRA, YSYEKL. The CDR3 spans 15 residues. V was trimmed by 8 bases and J by 6 bases, leaving 23 bases between them.

The chain joins TRBV15 to TRBJ2-7; D is perhaps TRBD1 or TRBD2 (5 bases each). Germline V gives CDR1 LNHNV, CDR2 YYDKDF (reference sequence). Trimming left V 0 bases short and J 0 bases short, with 15 bases between. CDR3 length equals 17 residues. CDR3 protein: CATSRDESGRGSYEQYF. CDR3 sequence (DNA): TGTGCCACCAGCAGAGATGAGTCAGGGAGAGGCTCCTACGAGCAGTACTTC.

The chain combines TRBV6-1 with TRBJ1-1; D is perhaps TRBD1 (6 bases). The CDR3 runs to 14 residues. V was shortened by 6 bases and J by 1 base, with 12 bases between the two germline ends. CDR1 is MNHNS, CDR2 SASEGT, per germline. The CDR3 spells CASSSGQPNTEAFF. DNA of the CDR3: TGTGCCAGCAGCTCCGGACAGCCGAACACTGAAGCTTTCTTT.

This rearrangement joins TRBV6-5 to TRBJ1-3, with D possibly TRBD1 on 5 matching bases. Per germline, CDR1 MNHEY and CDR2 SVGAGI. The ends were cut back, 2 bases at V and 3 bases at J, with 11 bases in the middle. The CDR3 contains 15 residues. CDR3 sequence reads: CASSYQAGHGNTIYF. The CDR3 nucleotides read TGTGCCAGCAGTTACCAAGCAGGGCATGGAAACACCATATATTTT.

The chain couples TRBV6-5 to TRBJ1-1; the D is unclear. This CDR3 comprises 12 residues. V gave up 2 bases and J gave up 3 bases, with 4 bases separating them. Germline V CDR1 and CDR2: MNHEY, SVGAGI. CDR3 in amino acids: CASSYGDTEAFF. For the CDR3, the DNA is TGTGCCAGCAGTTACGGTGACACTGAAGCTTTCTTT.

A single count supports this clone. At one end, the junction sequence differs from germline, possibly due to a read error. This chain joins TRBV10-3 and TRBJ1-2, with 8 positions matching TRBD1. The germline V gene has CDR1 ENHRY and CDR2 SYGVKD. The CDR3 contains 16 residues. Here the CDR3 reads CASSLTQGGTYYGYTF. The DNA of the CDR3 is TGTGCCAGCAGTTTAACACAGGGGGGAACTTACTATGGCTACACCTTC.

V and J are TRBV29-1 and TRBJ1-2, with unresolved D. The CDR3 has 11 amino acids. Germline V gene lookup returns CDR1 SQVTM and CDR2 ANQGSEA. Trimming left V 6 bases short and J 8 bases short, with 13 bases between. CDR3 DNA: TGCAGCGTCAGCCACATATGGGGCTACACCTTC. The encoded protein is CSVSHIWGYTF.

This clone was found once. This sequence joins TRBV6-4 and TRBJ2-5; tentatively, D is TRBD1 or TRBD2 (6 bases each). V was pared by 0 bases and J by 4 bases, with 18 bases between. The germline CDR1 and CDR2 sequences are MRHNA and SNTAGT. CDR3 length: 17 residues. The CDR3 loop reads CASSDSPGHLGGETQYF. CDR3 sequence (DNA): TGTGCCAGCAGTGACTCCCCGGGACACCTGGGGGGAGAGACCCAGTACTTC.

This rearrangement joins TRBV2 to TRBJ1-1; 10 bases agree with TRBD1. V was pared by 7 bases and J by 3 bases, with 5 bases of the junction left unmatched. The CDR3 is 14 residues long. From germline, CDR1 is SNHLY and CDR2 FYNNEI. CDR3 sequence: CASMGTGVDTEAFF. In DNA form, the CDR3 reads TGTGCCAGCATGGGGACAGGGGTAGACACTGAAGCTTTCTTT.

The rearrangement joins TRBV6-6 to TRBJ1-1; 9 nucleotides line up with TRBD1. This CDR3 is built from 14 residues. With V trimmed by 6 bases and J by 5 bases, 7 bases remained unmatched. The germline gives CDR1 MNHNY, CDR2 SVGAGI (reference sequence). In DNA, the CDR3 is TGTGCCAGCAGCAACAGGGGGCTGATAACTGAAGCTTTCTTT. It is translated as CASSNRGLITEAFF.

V usage is TRBV28 and J usage is TRBJ2-7; tentative D call: TRBD1 (6 bases). V was cut by 6 bases and J by 5 bases, with 26 bases left in between. The CDR3 extends over 17 amino acids. CDR1 and CDR2 from the germline V gene are MDHEN and SYDVKM. The CDR3 nucleotides are TGTGCCAGCAGCCCCTCCCAGACAGGTAGGATCGATAACGAGCAGTACTTC. As protein: CASSPSQTGRIDNEQYF.

This clone was detected only once. The chain links TRBV5-6 to TRBJ2-5, with 15 bases matching TRBD2. From germline, CDR1 is SGHDT and CDR2 YYEEEE. J was trimmed by 12 bases and V by 4 bases; bases with no gene match: 7. The CDR3 extends over 14 amino acids. The CDR3 region has the DNA TGTGCCAGCAGCCTCGGACTAGCGGGGGGGCTAGAGTACTTC. It codes for CASSLGLAGGLEYF.

The chain combines TRBV27 with TRBJ2-3; D uncertain. CDR3 length equals 17 residues. Germline CDR1 and CDR2: MNHEY and SMNVEV (reference sequence). With 5 bases removed from V and 2 bases from J, the gap between germline ends came to 20 bases. This CDR3 reads CASSPNLGVSYTDTQYF. Written as DNA, the CDR3 is TGTGCCAGCAGTCCAAACCTCGGAGTTTCCTACACAGATACGCAGTATTTT.

A few counts support this clone. V gene TRBV7-9 combines with J gene TRBJ2-7, with TRBD2 as a possible D gene (5 bases). This CDR3 region has 13 residues. In germline, CDR1 is SEHNR, CDR2 FQNEAQ (reference sequence). V was cut by 5 bases and J by 0 bases, with 8 bases left in between. CDR3: CASSPRGSYEQYF. CDR3 DNA sequence: TGTGCCAGCAGCCCCCGGGGCTCCTACGAGCAGTACTTC.

This chain connects TRBV9 to TRBJ2-5; D remains unclear. The germline V gene encodes CDR1 SGDLS and CDR2 YYNGEE. V dropped 4 bases and J dropped 4 bases, with 17 bases sitting between them. The CDR3 covers 15 residues. The CDR3: CASSPNPTPLETQYF. The CDR3 region has the DNA TGTGCCAGCAGCCCAAATCCGACCCCCTTAGAGACCCAGTACTTC.

This chain's CDR3 is CASTGTSGAKNIQYF. The CDR3 DNA follows: TGTGCCAGCACCGGGACTAGCGGGGCCAAAAACATTCAGTACTTC. The chain couples TRBV2 to TRBJ2-4; 12 bases map to TRBD2. With V trimmed by 7 bases and J by 1 base, 2 bases remained unmatched. CDR1 is SNHLY, CDR2 FYNNEI, per germline. The CDR3 runs 15 residues.

Details on this clone: Germline is not matched at one junction end, which may reflect a read error. This chain uses TRBV2 with TRBJ1-1, with D unresolved. The CDR3 totals 8 residues. Germline V gives CDR1 SNHLY, CDR2 FYNNEI. This chain's CDR3 is CASTEAFF. DNA for the CDR3: TGTGCCAGCACTGAAGCTTTCTTT.

V is TRBV7-9 and J is TRBJ2-7, with D maybe TRBD1 (5 bases). Germline V gene sequence: CDR1 SEHNR, CDR2 FQNEAQ (reference sequence). CDR3 size: 11 residues. Trimming took off 6 bases at V and 5 bases at J, with 8 bases between the two ends. The CDR3 reads CASRQGNEQYF. The CDR3 coding sequence is TGTGCCAGCAGGCAGGGAAACGAGCAGTACTTC.

This clone was counted a single time. The chain links TRBV5-1 to TRBJ2-7, with D perhaps being TRBD1 or TRBD2 (6 bases each). This CDR3 has 16 residues. CDR1 SGHRS and CDR2 YFSETQ come from the germline V gene. Trimming removed 2 bases from V and 5 bases from J, with 20 bases in between. The CDR3 DNA reads as TGCGCCAGCAGCTTCCCGGAGGCAGGGGTAGCGGACGAGCAGTACTTC. It codes for CASSFPEAGVADEQYF.